These 7 T cell receptor beta chains were sequenced from one sample in a study of T cell changes during pregnancy in multiple sclerosis. The table came from immunoSEQ multiplex PCR; TCRdb's copy has only in-frame clones and leaves some out. The profile covers more than 45,000 clones, with 85% to 95% appearing a single time and 3% to 4.5% taken by the ten largest. The specimen comprised CD8+ T cells from peripheral blood mononuclear cells, sampled in the second trimester of pregnancy. The source is a female donor with multiple sclerosis, enrolled in a pregnancy study.

The V call is TRBV19, the J call TRBJ2-3; TRBD2 might be the D (6 bases). CDR1 and CDR2 from the germline V gene are LNHDA and SQIVND (reference sequence). Between the trimmed V and J ends, which lost 4 bases and 0 bases, there was a span of 8 bases. This CDR3 region has 14 residues. The CDR3 reads CASSNGGSTDTQYF. The CDR3 region has the DNA TGTGCCAGTAGTAACGGGGGAAGCACAGATACGCAGTATTTT.

DNA for the CDR3: TGTGCCAGCAGCGGACAGTTCTATGGCTACACCTTC. Protein product: CASSGQFYGYTF. The rearrangement uses TRBV7-2 and TRBJ1-2; maybe TRBD1 (6 bases). The germline CDR1 and CDR2 sequences are SGHTA and FQGNSA. The V end lost 5 bases, the J end lost 4 bases, and 8 bases lay between the germline ends. The CDR3 runs to 12 residues.

This clone was recorded only once. The CDR3 loop is CASSSSRGGRETQYF. The CDR3 region has the DNA TGTGCCAGTAGTTCCTCGCGGGGGGGCAGGGAGACCCAGTACTTC. The chain recombines TRBV19 with TRBJ2-5, with 9 bases identical to TRBD2. CDR1 LNHDA and CDR2 SQIVND come from the germline V gene (reference sequence). The trim removed 5 bases at V and 5 bases at J, leaving 9 bases unmatched. The CDR3 totals 15 residues.

J is TRBJ2-1 and V is TRBV6-1; no firm D call. The CDR3 is 18 amino acids. Germline CDR1 reads MNHNS; CDR2 reads SASEGT. V shed 2 bases and J shed 3 bases, with 20 bases lying between them. In DNA, the CDR3 is TGTGCCAGCAGTGAACCGAGCGCAATGAGGCTAAACTACAATGAGCAGTTCTTC. As protein: CASSEPSAMRLNYNEQFF.

V usage is TRBV6-1 and J usage is TRBJ1-5; TRBD1 is a possible D gene (5 bases). This CDR3 comprises 13 residues. V lost 6 bases and J 0 bases, leaving 6 bases between the germline ends. Germline CDR1 reads MNHNS; CDR2 reads SASEGT. CDR3 amino acids: CASRGPSNQPQHF. As DNA, the CDR3 is TGTGCCAGCAGGGGGCCTAGCAATCAGCCCCAGCATTTT.

The J gene is TRBJ2-5, the V gene TRBV13, with a weak D call TRBD2 (5 bases). The V end was cut by 7 bases, the J end by 3 bases, with 15 bases between. This CDR3 has 14 residues. Germline V gives CDR1 PRHDT, CDR2 FYEKMQ (reference sequence). The CDR3 protein is CASTRTGYKETQYF. Here the CDR3 DNA reads TGTGCCAGCACCCGGACTGGCTATAAAGAGACCCAGTACTTC.

The chain couples TRBV27 to TRBJ1-2; D perhaps matches TRBD1 (5 bases). This CDR3 spans 13 amino acids. Germline V lookup: CDR1 MNHEY, CDR2 SMNVEV (reference sequence). Deletions cut 5 bases from V and 4 bases from J, with 11 bases between. The DNA of the CDR3 is TGTGCCAGCAGTCCCCGGGGGATCTATGGCTACACCTTC. Its translation is CASSPRGIYGYTF.